Each of the 24 T cell receptor beta chains below was sequenced from the same sample in a study of blood T cell repertoires in COVID-19. Sequencing used immunoSEQ multiplex PCR; TCRdb keeps in-frame clones, though not all of them. In the table there are more than 90,000 clones, 70% to 85% of which are singletons. The sample was peripheral blood. The receptors were sampled from a human donor in a cohort sampled during active COVID-19.

The chain uses TRBV4-3 and TRBJ2-7; the D is unclear. V was clipped by 0 bases and J by 6 bases, with 18 bases between them. This CDR3 contains 16 residues. Germline CDR1 reads LGHNA; CDR2 reads YSLEER. The CDR3: CASSQDYLGARREQYF. The CDR3 coding sequence is TGCGCCAGCAGCCAAGATTATCTAGGAGCGAGGCGCGAGCAGTACTTC.

This clone has only one observation. The J gene is TRBJ2-2, the V gene TRBV19, with 12 bases aligning to TRBD2. The trim removed 5 bases at V and 4 bases at J, leaving 5 bases unmatched. This CDR3 is built from 16 residues. CDR1 LNHDA and CDR2 SQIVND come from the germline V gene (reference sequence). CDR3 nucleotides: TGTGCCAGTAGTCGACTAGCGGGAGATCTCACCGGGGAGCTGTTTTTT. This translates into CASSRLAGDLTGELFF.

The CDR3 sequence: CASSQPWLAGRGGGELFF. CDR3 sequence (DNA): TGCGCCAGCAGCCAGCCTTGGCTAGCGGGAAGAGGGGGCGGGGAGCTGTTTTTT. The chain employs TRBV4-1 and TRBJ2-2, with 9 bases identical to TRBD2. V was pared by 3 bases and J by 7 bases, with 15 bases of the junction left unmatched. The CDR3 loop spans 18 amino acids. Germline CDR1 and CDR2: MGHRA and YSYEKL.

J is TRBJ2-5 and V is TRBV7-9; perhaps TRBD2 as D (5 bases). This CDR3 contains 17 residues. Germline assignment: CDR1 SEHNR and CDR2 FQNEAQ (reference sequence). V was clipped by 5 bases and J by 2 bases, with 21 bases between them. The CDR3 loop is CASSLISSMGVQETQYF. The DNA of the CDR3 is TGTGCCAGCAGCCTTATATCCTCTATGGGAGTTCAAGAGACCCAGTACTTC.

This clone was seen only once. The rearrangement links TRBV11-2 to TRBJ2-5; tentative D call: TRBD2 (6 bases). The CDR3 length is 16 residues. The V end lost 5 bases, the J end lost 3 bases, and 19 bases lay between the germline ends. Looked up from germline, CDR1 is SGHAT and CDR2 is FQNNGV. CDR3 bases: TGTGCCAGCAGCCCGACCCCCGGCGGGGTCGAAGAGACCCAGTACTTC. Protein product: CASSPTPGGVEETQYF.

This rearrangement joins TRBV4-3 to TRBJ2-5, with 7 nucleotides matching TRBD1. CDR3 length: 15 residues. The junction had 6 bases not matched to a gene; V was cut back by 4 bases and J by 1 base. Germline V gene lookup returns CDR1 LGHNA and CDR2 YSLEER. The CDR3 sequence: CASSLSGQTQETQYF. The CDR3 region has the DNA TGCGCCAGCAGCCTATCGGGACAGACCCAAGAGACCCAGTACTTC.

The gene calls are TRBV9 and TRBJ2-2; no reliable D call. V was shortened by 2 bases and J by 1 base, with 9 bases between the two germline ends. Germline assignment: CDR1 SGDLS and CDR2 YYNGEE. There are 15 residues in the CDR3. This CDR3 reads CASSVLEVNTGELFF. DNA of the CDR3: TGTGCCAGCAGCGTTCTAGAGGTGAACACCGGGGAGCTGTTTTTT.

The gene calls are TRBV19 and TRBJ1-1; perhaps TRBD1 as D (5 bases). In germline, CDR1 is LNHDA, CDR2 SQIVND (reference sequence). The CDR3 is 12 amino acids. Trimming shortened V by 7 bases and J by 3 bases, and 9 bases separated the two germline ends. The CDR3 DNA follows: TGTGCCAGTAAGGCGGGGCACACTGAAGCTTTCTTT. It is translated as CASKAGHTEAFF.

The rearrangement joins TRBV11-3 to TRBJ2-3, with TRBD2 matching over 14 bases. This CDR3 is 17 amino acids long. V was clipped by 5 bases and J by 4 bases; unmatched bases: 8. Germline CDR1 reads SGHNT; CDR2 reads YENEEA. DNA of the CDR3: TGTGCCAGCAGCCTCGGGACTAGCGGGAGTATGGCAGATACGCAGTATTTT. Amino acids: CASSLGTSGSMADTQYF.

Here the CDR3 reads CASSQDAQASGFTDTQYF. DNA of the CDR3: TGCGCCAGCAGCCAAGATGCGCAGGCTAGCGGGTTCACAGATACGCAGTATTTT. The rearrangement uses TRBV4-3 and TRBJ2-3, with 8 bases that match TRBD2. Trimming at V came to 0 bases and at J to 2 bases, leaving 10 bases not matched to a gene. This CDR3 has 18 residues. Looked up from germline, CDR1 is LGHNA and CDR2 is YSLEER.

The chain uses TRBV12-3 or TRBV12-4 and TRBJ2-2, with TRBD2 matching over 8 bases. Trimming removed 7 bases from V and 8 bases from J; junction bases left unmatched: 0. The CDR3 spans 11 residues. This chain's CDR3 is CASTGGGELFF. CDR3 nucleotides: TGTGCCAGCACGGGAGGGGGGGAGCTGTTTTTT.

J is TRBJ2-5 and V is TRBV5-1; 13 nucleotides line up with TRBD2. After removal of 5 bases from V and 1 base from J, the junction contained 5 bases not matched to a gene. From germline, CDR1 is SGHRS and CDR2 YFSETQ. The CDR3 covers 16 residues. Written as DNA, the CDR3 is TGCGCCAGCAGACCTACTAGCGGGGGGGCCCAAGAGACCCAGTACTTC. Protein product: CASRPTSGGAQETQYF. Using reference TRBV5-1 and TRBJ2-5 for the parts outside the CDR3, the full variable domain is KAGVTQTPRYLIKTRGQQVTLSCSPISGHRSVSWYQQTPGQGLQFLFEYFSETQRNKGNFPGRFSGRQFSNSRSEMNVSTLELGDSALYLCASRPTSGGAQETQYFGPGTRLLVL.

The rearrangement links TRBV5-1 to TRBJ2-3; D remains unclear. The V and J ends lost 7 bases and 4 bases respectively, with 19 bases between them. The CDR3 is 15 residues long. Germline CDR1 and CDR2: SGHRS and YFSETQ. The CDR3 bases are TGCGCCAGCGTACGAGCGTCCGCAGAGGCAGATACGCAGTATTTT. It specifies CASVRASAEADTQYF.

This clone was seen a handful of times. This rearrangement joins TRBV5-1 to TRBJ1-1; 9 bases agree with TRBD1. This CDR3 is 18 amino acids long. CDR1 and CDR2 (germline): SGHRS, YFSETQ. V was pared by 0 bases and J by 2 bases, with 11 bases of the junction left unmatched. The DNA of the CDR3 is TGCGCCAGCAGCTTGGGAGGGGGGACAGGGACACTAAACACTGAAGCTTTCTTT. Translation gives CASSLGGGTGTLNTEAFF.

This clone has only one observation. The chain joins TRBV9 to TRBJ2-1; D unresolved. Deletions cut 3 bases from V and 4 bases from J, with 8 bases between. Germline V gene lookup returns CDR1 SGDLS and CDR2 YYNGEE. The length of the CDR3 is 13 residues. The CDR3 DNA reads TGTGCCAGCAGCGCGGCGGCTTACAATGAGCAGTTCTTC. Its translation: CASSAAAYNEQFF. The full variable domain, in which reference TRBV9 and TRBJ2-1 provide the parts outside the CDR3, is DSGVTQTPKHLITATGQRVTLRCSPRSGDLSVYWYQQSLDQGLQFLIQYYNGEERAKGNILERFSAQQFPDLHSELNLSSLELGDSALYFCASSAAAYNEQFFGPGTRLTVL.

The DNA for the CDR3 is TGTGCCTGGAGTACACGCTCAGGGGCTGGAAACACCATATATTTT. Encoded protein: CAWSTRSGAGNTIYF. The chain recombines TRBV30 with TRBJ1-3; weak D call: TRBD1 (6 bases). The germline V gene encodes CDR1 GTSNPN and CDR2 SVGIG (reference sequence). The length of the CDR3 is 15 residues. The V end lost 2 bases, the J end lost 2 bases, and 13 bases lay between the germline ends.

This clone was seen once. The chain is built from TRBV12-3 or TRBV12-4 and TRBJ2-7; the D gene is possibly TRBD1 (5 bases). This CDR3 has 13 residues. V was trimmed by 4 bases and J by 2 bases, leaving 9 bases between them. The CDR3 nucleotides are TGTGCCAGCAGTTCCTCAGGGCCCTACGAGCAGTACTTC. Protein product: CASSSSGPYEQYF.

The V call is TRBV28, the J call TRBJ2-5; possibly TRBD2 for D (6 bases). CDR1 and CDR2 (germline): MDHEN, SYDVKM. Trimming removed 6 bases at V and 1 base at J, with 15 bases between. This CDR3 comprises 15 residues. The CDR3 sequence is CASRGTRTFQETQYF. CDR3 nucleotides: TGTGCCAGCAGGGGGACTCGAACCTTCCAAGAGACCCAGTACTTC.

The chain joins TRBV9 to TRBJ1-6, with 7 nucleotides matching TRBD1. V was pared by 0 bases and J by 4 bases, with 1 base of the junction left unmatched. The CDR3 is 15 amino acids. Germline CDR1 is SGDLS and CDR2 is YYNGEE. CDR3 residues: CASSVVGQYNSPLHF. In DNA, the CDR3 is TGTGCCAGCAGCGTAGTGGGACAGTATAATTCACCCCTCCACTTT.

This chain connects TRBV27 to TRBJ2-2; 9 positions match TRBD1. The length of the CDR3 is 17 residues. Germline V CDR1 and CDR2: MNHEY, SMNVEV (reference sequence). The J segment lost 6 bases and the V segment lost 4 bases, leaving 12 bases of the junction unmatched. CDR3 loop: CASSSSPGTGKSGELFF. CDR3 DNA: TGTGCCAGCAGTTCTTCACCCGGGACAGGGAAGTCCGGGGAGCTGTTTTTT.

V is TRBV5-4 and J is TRBJ2-7, with TRBD2 as a possible D gene (6 bases). The CDR3 contains 13 residues. Trimming left V 5 bases short and J 1 base short, with 10 bases between. Germline CDR1 reads SGHNT; CDR2 reads YYREEE (reference sequence). This CDR3 reads CASRDGGSYEQYF. CDR3 sequence (DNA): TGTGCCAGCAGGGACGGGGGATCCTACGAGCAGTACTTC.

This clone was counted ten times or more. Additional DNA sequences in this sample encode the identical CDR3. V gene TRBV12-5 combines with J gene TRBJ2-3; the match to TRBD1 covers 7 bases. Unmatched junction bases numbered 5, after V lost 5 bases and J lost 3 bases. Per germline, CDR1 LGHNT and CDR2 FRNRAP. The CDR3 extends over 14 amino acids. The CDR3 DNA is TGTGCTAGTGGTCTGTCAGGGGGTACAGATACGCAGTATTTT. Translating gives CASGLSGGTDTQYF. Full variable domain (missing parts from reference TRBV12-5 and TRBJ2-3): DARVTQTPRHKVTEMGQEVTMRCQPILGHNTVFWYRQTMMQGLELLAYFRNRAPLDDSGMPKDRFSAEMPDATLATLKIQPSEPRDSAVYFCASGLSGGTDTQYFGPGTRLTVL.

This clone was seen just once. This chain uses TRBV4-3 with TRBJ2-7, with TRBD2 matching over 8 bases. V was pared by 3 bases and J by 5 bases, with 6 bases of the junction left unmatched. The CDR3 contains 14 residues. Germline V gene sequence: CDR1 LGHNA, CDR2 YSLEER. CDR3 sequence (DNA): TGCGCCAGCAGCCACGCTAGGACTAGCAACGAGCAGTACTTC. This gives the protein CASSHARTSNEQYF.

This clone has more than one count but fewer than ten. The chain links TRBV27 to TRBJ2-7, with a weak D call TRBD2 (5 bases). The CDR3 loop spans 13 amino acids. V lost 5 bases to trimming and J lost 2 bases, with 10 bases between them. Germline CDR1 reads MNHEY; CDR2 reads SMNVEV (reference sequence). The CDR3 nucleotides read TGTGCCAGCAGTGCGGGTCTAGCCTACGAGCAGTACTTC. Its protein is CASSAGLAYEQYF.